A selection of T cell receptor beta chains follows, all from one sample in a study of blood T cells in healthy people across ages. TCRdb re-called the 5' RACE reads with MiXCR, one entry per CDR3 protein. The sample consists of almost 1 million distinct CDR3 sequences, just over 50% of them appearing once. Sequencing input: blood. These receptors were collected from a woman aged 60-75 years in good health. Each CDR3 is given with its conserved first and last residue. Fields, in order: V gene, D gene, J gene, clone size, CDR3 protein, CDR3 DNA. D genes are given only for firm matches. Clone sizes are given selectively: once, few, many, or a class where the clone is expanded.

V: TRBV20-1
D: NA
J: TRBJ2-7
size: NA
CDR3: CSARTGLGQYF
DNA: TGCAGTGCTAGGACTGGGTTGGGGCAGTACTTC

V: TRBV4-1
D: TRBD2
J: TRBJ2-7
size: few
CDR3: CASSQDRLAGGGISYEQYF
DNA: TGCGCCAGCAGCCAAGATCGGCTAGCGGGAGGGGGGATCTCCTACGAGCAGTACTTC

V: TRBV7-9
D: NA
J: TRBJ2-7
size: NA
CDR3: CASSPRDHHMDYEQYF
DNA: TGTGCCAGCAGCCCCCGGGACCACCATATGGACTACGAGCAGTACTTC

V: TRBV5-5
D: TRBD2
J: TRBJ2-4
size: few
CDR3: CASSLASGSAAKNIQYF
DNA: TGTGCCAGCAGCTTGGCCAGCGGGAGCGCTGCCAAAAACATTCAGTACTTC

V: TRBV11-2
D: NA
J: TRBJ2-7
size: NA
CDR3: CASSSNLAYEQYF
DNA: TGTGCCAGCAGCTCCAACCTAGCGTATGAGCAGTACTTC

V: TRBV28
D: TRBD2
J: TRBJ2-3
size: few
CDR3: CASPPPSGRTDTQYF
DNA: TGTGCCAGCCCCCCCCCTAGCGGGAGGACAGATACGCAGTATTTT

V: TRBV20-1
D: TRBD2
J: TRBJ2-7
size: NA
CDR3: CSALTSGRVLDNEQYF
DNA: TGCAGTGCCCTGACTAGCGGGCGGGTCCTAGACAATGAGCAGTACTTC

V: TRBV7-2
D: TRBD2
J: TRBJ2-7
size: NA
CDR3: CASKIGVGRAYEQYF
DNA: TGTGCCAGCAAAATAGGTGTGGGGAGGGCCTACGAGCAGTACTTC

V: TRBV12-3/TRBV12-4
D: NA
J: TRBJ2-3
size: NA
CDR3: CASSLVKGLRDTQYF
DNA: TGTGCCAGCAGTTTAGTAAAGGGACTGAGAGATACGCAGTATTTT

V: TRBV11-2
D: NA
J: TRBJ2-3
size: NA
CDR3: CASSLGGQSSSTATQYF
DNA: TGTGCCAGCAGCTTAGGAGGACAGTCATCTAGCACAGCTACGCAGTATTTT

V: TRBV13
D: NA
J: TRBJ1-1
size: few
CDR3: CASSLVILGDGAFF
DNA: TGTGCCAGCAGCTTAGTAATATTGGGGGATGGAGCTTTCTTT

V: TRBV2
D: NA
J: TRBJ2-5
size: few
CDR3: CASKRGETQYF
DNA: TGTGCCAGCAAGAGGGGGGAGACCCAGTACTTC

V: TRBV2
D: NA
J: TRBJ2-7
size: NA
CDR3: CASSDSPGEQYF
DNA: TGTGCCAGCTCTGATTCCCCGGGCGAGCAGTACTTC

V: TRBV20-1
D: TRBD2
J: TRBJ2-1
size: few
CDR3: CSAERGGSSYNEQFF
DNA: TGCAGTGCTGAAAGGGGCGGGAGCTCCTACAATGAGCAGTTCTTC

V: TRBV24-1
D: TRBD2
J: TRBJ2-7
size: NA
CDR3: CATSEPGLAGLYNEQYF
DNA: TGTGCCACCAGTGAACCCGGACTAGCGGGCCTCTACAATGAGCAGTACTTC

V: TRBV15
D: TRBD2
J: TRBJ2-5
size: NA
CDR3: CATSFGRVGETQYF
DNA: TGTGCCACCAGCTTCGGGAGGGTAGGGGAGACCCAGTACTTC

V: TRBV12-3/TRBV12-4
D: NA
J: TRBJ2-3
size: NA
CDR3: CASSRTRPYTQYF
DNA: TGTGCCAGCAGTCGTACGCGTCCCTATACGCAGTATTTT

V: TRBV28
D: TRBD1
J: TRBJ2-2
size: NA
CDR3: CASSGRQGGTGELFF
DNA: TGTGCCAGCAGTGGGAGACAGGGCGGGACCGGGGAGCTGTTTTTT

V: TRBV20-1
D: NA
J: TRBJ2-7
size: NA
CDR3: CSAIDPDSYEQYF
DNA: TGCAGTGCCATAGACCCTGATTCCTACGAGCAGTACTTC

V: TRBV20-1
D: NA
J: TRBJ2-6
size: NA
CDR3: CSARFSGANVLTF
DNA: TGCAGTGCTAGATTTTCTGGGGCCAACGTCCTGACTTTC

V: TRBV7-9
D: TRBD1
J: TRBJ1-4
size: NA
CDR3: CASSTQGGDDEKLFF
DNA: TGTGCCAGCAGCACACAGGGGGGAGATGATGAAAAACTGTTTTTT

V: TRBV27
D: NA
J: TRBJ2-7
size: few
CDR3: CASSPRVAYEQYF
DNA: TGTGCCAGCAGTCCCAGGGTGGCCTACGAGCAGTACTTC

V: TRBV4-2
D: TRBD2
J: TRBJ2-7
size: NA
CDR3: CASSHGTSGSYEQYF
DNA: TGTGCCAGCAGCCACGGGACTAGCGGGAGCTACGAGCAGTACTTC

V: TRBV12-3/TRBV12-4
D: NA
J: TRBJ2-7
size: few
CDR3: CASSFVAGYYEQYF
DNA: TGTGCCAGCAGTTTTGTTGCGGGGTACTACGAGCAGTACTTC

V: TRBV20-1
D: NA
J: TRBJ2-1
size: NA
CDR3: CSALGSARNEQFF
DNA: TGCAGTGCACTGGGGTCGGCAAGGAATGAGCAGTTCTTC

V: TRBV29-1
D: NA
J: TRBJ1-1
size: NA
CDR3: CSVGVREGAFF
DNA: TGCAGCGTTGGAGTTAGGGAGGGAGCTTTCTTT

V: TRBV6-2/TRBV6-3
D: TRBD2
J: TRBJ2-7
size: few
CDR3: CASKAAGGAYNEQYF
DNA: TGTGCCAGCAAGGCAGCGGGAGGGGCCTACAATGAGCAGTACTTC

V: TRBV29-1
D: NA
J: TRBJ2-7
size: few
CDR3: CSVGGVLSSYEQYF
DNA: TGCAGCGTTGGGGGCGTTTTGAGCTCCTACGAGCAGTACTTC

V: TRBV5-6
D: TRBD2
J: TRBJ2-1
size: many
CDR3: CASSGGLAGGDIYNEQFF
DNA: TGTGCCAGCAGCGGAGGACTAGCGGGAGGCGATATCTACAATGAGCAGTTCTTC

V: TRBV6-6
D: TRBD1
J: TRBJ2-4
size: NA
CDR3: CASSYPGGVSQNIQYF
DNA: TGTGCCAGCAGTTACCCAGGGGGCGTTAGCCAAAACATTCAGTACTTC

V: TRBV12-3/TRBV12-4
D: TRBD1
J: TRBJ2-4
size: few
CDR3: CASSSVGTGGNIQYF
DNA: TGTGCCAGCAGTTCAGTTGGGACAGGCGGAAACATTCAGTACTTC

V: TRBV20-1
D: NA
J: TRBJ2-3
size: once
CDR3: CSARDRVGSTDTQYF
DNA: TGCAGTGCTAGAGATCGGGTCGGGAGCACAGATACGCAGTATTTT

V: TRBV2
D: TRBD1
J: TRBJ2-3
size: few
CDR3: CASSAGTGIPSTDTQYF
DNA: TGTGCCAGCAGTGCCGGGACAGGAATTCCTAGCACAGATACGCAGTATTTT

V: TRBV20-1
D: NA
J: TRBJ2-4
size: NA
CDR3: CSAQEGGENIQYF
DNA: TGCAGTGCCCAAGAAGGGGGGGAAAACATTCAGTACTTC

V: TRBV11-2
D: NA
J: TRBJ2-4
size: NA
CDR3: CASSLESGVAKNIQYF
DNA: TGTGCCAGCAGCTTAGAGTCGGGGGTCGCCAAAAACATTCAGTACTTC

V: TRBV4-3
D: NA
J: TRBJ2-5
size: NA
CDR3: CASSQAVWETQYF
DNA: TGCGCCAGCAGCCAGGCCGTCTGGGAGACCCAGTACTTC

V: TRBV24-1
D: NA
J: TRBJ2-5
size: NA
CDR3: CATSDLSETQYF
DNA: TGTGCCACCAGTGATTTGTCGGAGACCCAGTACTTC

V: TRBV7-9
D: TRBD1
J: TRBJ1-6
size: once
CDR3: CASSPGAKQGNSPLHF
DNA: TGTGCCAGCAGCCCAGGGGCCAAACAGGGGAATTCACCCCTCCACTTT

V: TRBV4-3
D: TRBD2
J: TRBJ2-3
size: NA
CDR3: CASSQGPSGRSTDTQYF
DNA: TGCGCCAGCAGCCAAGGGCCTAGCGGGAGATCAACAGATACGCAGTATTTT

V: TRBV10-2
D: TRBD2
J: TRBJ2-3
size: NA
CDR3: CASSRPEGSGRASDTQYF
DNA: TGCGCCAGCAGTAGGCCCGAGGGTAGCGGGAGGGCATCAGATACGCAGTATTTT

V: TRBV29-1
D: NA
J: TRBJ2-2
size: few
CDR3: CSVVLSAGELFF
DNA: TGCAGCGTTGTTCTTAGCGCCGGGGAGCTGTTTTTT

V: TRBV27
D: NA
J: TRBJ2-7
size: NA
CDR3: CASSLSIGAKSYEQYF
DNA: TGTGCCAGCAGTTTATCGATAGGGGCCAAATCCTACGAGCAGTACTTC

V: TRBV7-9
D: TRBD1
J: TRBJ1-4
size: NA
CDR3: CASSLGDRGRKLFF
DNA: TGTGCCAGCAGCTTAGGTGACAGGGGAAGAAAACTGTTTTTT